The entry that follows covers one T cell receptor beta chain sequence. Its cognate antigen is unknown. Libraries were prepared by immunoSEQ multiplex PCR; TCRdb keeps only in-frame clonotypes and omits some of them. This sample carries 75,000 to 100,000 clones, about 91% of them seen once, and the ten largest clones take less than 0.4%. The CDR3 has 14 residues. Per the germline V gene, CDR1 is MDHEN and CDR2 is SYDVKM. V was pared by 6 bases and J by 0 bases, with 1 base of the junction left unmatched. This sample was taken from a study of OX40 agonist ivuxolimab in advanced cancers. Overall study: The dose-escalation group included hepatocellular carcinoma, melanoma, renal cell carcinoma and head and neck cancer. Overall study results and limits: Some of the lowest clonal expansion was seen in partial responders at 0.1-3.0 mg/kg.

The specimen was CD4+ or CD8+ T cells sorted from blood, collected in a trial of the OX40 agonist ivuxolimab. The chain employs TRBV28 and TRBJ2-1; 8 nucleotides match TRBD2. The sequence was collected from an adult with an advanced solid tumor such as melanoma, head and neck, liver or kidney cancer. The CDR3 nucleotides read TGTGCCAGCAGCGGGAGGGCCTCCTACAATGAGCAGTTCTTC. This translates into CASSGRASYNEQFF.